This T cell receptor (beta chain) emerged from a study of T cell changes during pregnancy in multiple sclerosis. TCRdb keeps only in-frame clones here, not all; method: immunoSEQ multiplex PCR. Among some 12,000 clones listed, 86% were seen once. The CDR3 sequence is 16 residues long. CDR1 is MNHEY, CDR2 SMNVEV, per germline (reference sequence). V lost 0 bases to trimming and J lost 0 bases, with 12 bases between them. The sequence derives from a female donor in good health, enrolled as a control in a pregnancy study. This chain joins TRBV27 and TRBJ2-7, with unresolved D. The sample here was CD8+ T cells from peripheral blood mononuclear cells, taken in the second trimester of pregnancy. In DNA, the CDR3 is TGTGCCAGCAGTTTATCGATCTCAGGCGTCTCCTACGAGCAGTACTTC. Its translation: CASSLSISGVSYEQYF.